The next 20 T cell receptor beta chains were all read from a single sample in a study of control samples from healthy donors and cancer patients. Libraries were prepared by immunoSEQ multiplex PCR; TCRdb keeps only in-frame clonotypes and omits some of them. Of roughly 100,000 clones in the sample, about 89% were seen once. Material for sequencing was PBMCs. These receptors came from a man aged 55 to 70 with lung cancer.

V is TRBV7-9 and J is TRBJ2-1; weak D call: TRBD2 (6 bases). This CDR3 region has 17 residues. CDR1 and CDR2 (germline): SEHNR, FQNEAQ (reference sequence). The V end lost 5 bases, the J end lost 5 bases, and 22 bases lay between the germline ends. The chain's CDR3 is CASSERAGRLRNNEQFF. In nucleotides, the CDR3 is TGTGCCAGCAGCGAGCGTGCGGGACGGCTGCGAAACAATGAGCAGTTCTTC.

The V gene is TRBV7-6, the J gene TRBJ2-2, with 7 bases fitting TRBD2. V dropped 1 base and J dropped 6; count of bases not matched to a gene: 5. CDR3 length: 15 amino acids. Germline V CDR1 and CDR2: SGHVS, FNYEAQ. The CDR3 coding sequence is TGTGCCAGCAGCTTAGGGGGCGCGGGGGCCGGGGAGCTGTTTTTT. Protein sequence: CASSLGGAGAGELFF.

The rearrangement uses TRBV5-1 and TRBJ1-1; unclear D gene. Trimming pared 0 bases from V and 1 base from J, leaving 7 bases between. The germline CDR1 and CDR2 sequences are SGHRS and YFSETQ. The CDR3 has 14 amino acids. Written as DNA, the CDR3 is TGCGCCAGCAGCTTGGGTCGGGAGAACACTGAAGCTTTCTTT. It specifies CASSLGRENTEAFF.

The V gene is TRBV5-4, the J gene TRBJ1-2, with D unresolved. The CDR3 spans 12 residues. CDR1 is SGHNT, CDR2 YYREEE, per germline (reference sequence). The CDR3 is CAIWEGTDGYTF. The CDR3, as DNA: TGTGCTATTTGGGAGGGTACGGACGGCTACACCTTC.

V usage is TRBV6-2 or TRBV6-3 and J usage is TRBJ2-4; 12 bases map to TRBD1. Germline V gene sequence: CDR1 MNHEY, CDR2 SVGEGT. CDR3 length: 20 residues. With 0 bases clipped from V and 3 bases from J, the junction kept 12 bases outside the gene matches. The CDR3 loop reads CASSYSPGTGGVKVKNIQYF. The CDR3 coding sequence is TGTGCCAGCAGTTACTCCCCCGGGACAGGGGGCGTTAAGGTCAAAAACATTCAGTACTTC.

The gene calls are TRBV9 and TRBJ1-2; D gene ambiguous. The CDR3 totals 13 residues. The germline gives CDR1 SGDLS, CDR2 YYNGEE. Trimming left V 0 bases short and J 7 bases short, with 10 bases between. CDR3 in amino acids: CASSVETLSGYTF. Written as DNA, the CDR3 is TGTGCCAGCAGCGTAGAAACCTTGTCTGGCTACACCTTC.

This clone was seen more than once but under ten times. The V and J genes are TRBV5-1 and TRBJ2-5; the match to TRBD2 covers 8 bases. The trim removed 5 bases at V and 2 bases at J, leaving 8 bases unmatched. The CDR3 length is 15 residues. Germline CDR1 is SGHRS and CDR2 is YFSETQ. The CDR3 nucleotides are TGCGCCAGCAGTCGACTAGCGCAAACTCAAGAGACCCAGTACTTC. It specifies CASSRLAQTQETQYF.

V usage is TRBV5-1 and J usage is TRBJ2-2; D possibly matches TRBD1 or TRBD2 (6 bases each). The CDR3 spans 16 residues. Trimming left V 0 bases short and J 2 bases short, with 11 bases between. The germline CDR1 and CDR2 sequences are SGHRS and YFSETQ. CDR3 bases: TGCGCCAGCAGCTTGGACCCCGGGGGCAACACCGGGGAGCTGTTTTTT. It specifies CASSLDPGGNTGELFF.

V is TRBV4-2 and J is TRBJ2-1; D not certain. Germline values: CDR1 LGHNA, CDR2 YNFKEQ. The CDR3 spans 12 residues. Trimming removed 2 bases from V and 5 bases from J, with 4 bases in between. The CDR3 nucleotides read TGTGCCAGCAGCCAATCGGACAATGAGCAGTTCTTC. Amino acid sequence: CASSQSDNEQFF.

This clone was found a few times. The V call is TRBV7-3, the J call TRBJ1-5; D gene ambiguous. This CDR3 is 13 amino acids long. Germline V gene sequence: CDR1 SGHTA, CDR2 FQGTGA. The V end lost 1 base, the J end lost 4 bases, and 5 bases lay between the germline ends. In nucleotides, the CDR3 is TGTGCCAGCAGCTTAAATGCGAATCAGCCCCAGCATTTT. As protein: CASSLNANQPQHF.

This sequence joins TRBV5-1 and TRBJ1-1; unclear D gene. Germline V gene lookup returns CDR1 SGHRS and CDR2 YFSETQ. The CDR3 is made up of 15 amino acids. Trimming shortened V by 3 bases and J by 1 base, and 13 bases separated the two germline ends. The CDR3 sequence is CASSSTLQENTEAFF. For the CDR3, the DNA is TGCGCCAGCAGCTCGACCCTTCAGGAGAACACTGAAGCTTTCTTT.

The V call is TRBV3-1 (or the pseudogene TRBV3-2), the J call TRBJ1-3; D is uncertain. The CDR3 contains 14 residues. Germline-derived CDR1 and CDR2 are LGHDT and YNNKEL (reference sequence). V was shortened by 5 bases and J by 0 bases, with 8 bases between the two germline ends. In nucleotides, the CDR3 is TGTGCCAGCAGCGCACAGAACTCTGGAAACACCATATATTTT. Translated: CASSAQNSGNTIYF.

The rearrangement uses TRBV7-2 and TRBJ1-1; D uncertain. The CDR3 is made up of 16 amino acids. The ends were cut back, 2 bases at V and 4 bases at J, with 17 bases in the middle. CDR1 and CDR2 (germline): SGHTA, FQGNSA. CDR3 coding DNA: TGTGCCAGCAGCTTAACGGGTATCGGAACCCGCACTGAAGCTTTCTTT. It encodes CASSLTGIGTRTEAFF.

This chain's CDR3 is CASSPSRVGYTF. The DNA of the CDR3 is TGTGCCAGCAGTCCTAGCAGGGTTGGCTACACCTTC. The chain employs TRBV6-5 and TRBJ1-2, with D possibly being TRBD1 (5 bases). V lost 5 bases and J 7 bases, leaving 11 bases between the germline ends. The CDR3 consists of 12 residues. CDR1 and CDR2 from the germline V gene are MNHEY and SVGAGI.

The chain has TRBV5-5 and TRBJ1-1; D unresolved. V lost 2 bases and J lost 4, with 12 bases in between. From germline, CDR1 is SGHKS and CDR2 YYEKEE (reference sequence). This CDR3 region has 14 residues. The CDR3 coding sequence is TGTGCCAGCAGCTTAGGCGCGGGGAGCACTGAAGCTTTCTTT. Protein sequence: CASSLGAGSTEAFF.

This chain connects TRBV7-3 to TRBJ1-1; tentative D call: TRBD1 (5 bases). CDR3 length: 14 amino acids. The germline V gene has CDR1 SGHTA and CDR2 FQGTGA. V gave up 7 bases and J gave up 1 base, with 13 bases separating them. The DNA for the CDR3 is TGTGCCAGCAAGTTAGGGGCTTCGAACACTGAAGCTTTCTTT. Its translation: CASKLGASNTEAFF.

The chain links TRBV18 to TRBJ1-2, with D unclear. This CDR3 has 17 amino acids. V was shortened by 2 bases and J by 4 bases, with 20 bases between the two germline ends. The germline V gene has CDR1 KGHSH and CDR2 LQKENI. CDR3 DNA: TGTGCCAGCTCACCAATGATCCTCAGGAGCCCAATCTATGGCTACACCTTC. This gives the protein CASSPMILRSPIYGYTF.

A remark on this clone: Other DNA variants within this sample encode the same CDR3. The chain carries TRBV9 and TRBJ2-3, with 8 bases aligning to TRBD2. Trimming removed 3 bases from V and 2 bases from J; junction bases left unmatched: 5. The germline V gene encodes CDR1 SGDLS and CDR2 YYNGEE. The CDR3 length is 15 residues. This CDR3 reads CASSATSGDTDTQYF. The CDR3 DNA is TGTGCCAGCAGCGCCACTAGCGGCGACACAGATACGCAGTATTTT.

The chain is built from TRBV9 and TRBJ2-2, with a tentative D call TRBD2 (5 bases). V was trimmed by 0 bases and J by 2 bases, leaving 11 bases between them. CDR1 and CDR2 from the germline V gene are SGDLS and YYNGEE. The CDR3 runs to 16 residues. The CDR3 DNA reads TGTGCCAGCAGCGTAGGCGGACTGGGAAACACCGGGGAGCTGTTTTTT. Encoded protein: CASSVGGLGNTGELFF. The whole variable domain, remainder taken from reference TRBV9 and TRBJ2-2, is DSGVTQTPKHLITATGQRVTLRCSPRSGDLSVYWYQQSLDQGLQFLIQYYNGEERAKGNILERFSAQQFPDLHSELNLSSLELGDSALYFCASSVGGLGNTGELFFGEGSRLTVL.

This clone is a singleton in its sample. The chain is built from TRBV13 and TRBJ1-1; D is ambiguous. Deletions cut 3 bases from V and 5 bases from J, with 7 bases between. CDR3 size: 12 residues. Germline V gene data show CDR1 as PRHDT and CDR2 as FYEKMQ (reference sequence). In DNA, the CDR3 is TGTGCCAGCAGCTTTCGGAGAACTGAAGCTTTCTTT. The encoded protein is CASSFRRTEAFF.